This record concerns one T cell receptor beta chain sequence. Its target is not known. This record comes from a study of cytomegalovirus exposure and HLA in healthy donors. The study's findings and limits: An analysis that came later showed most CMV-associated TCR beta chains appearing HLA-restricted.

The CDR3 spans 16 residues. Losses at the gene ends were 0 bases for V and 8 bases for J; bases not matched to a gene: 8. Looked up from germline, CDR1 is SGHVS and CDR2 is FQNEAQ. The PCR had 60 Vbeta and 13 Jbeta primers. This table comes from immunoSEQ multiplex PCR, and its TCRdb copy is limited to in-frame clones, with some not included. Of tens of thousands of clones listed, roughly 78% are singletons. This TCR derives from a woman between 35 and 50 years old in good health and CMV-seropositive. The chain has TRBV7-8 and TRBJ2-1; 9 nucleotides line up with TRBD1. The sequencing input was PBMCs. CDR3 sequence: CASSLALWTGAHEQFF. The CDR3 region has the DNA TGTGCCAGCAGCTTAGCGCTATGGACAGGGGCACATGAGCAGTTCTTC.